This T cell receptor (beta chain) appears in the sequencing data of a study of T-cell memory formation after mild COVID-19. Study details: The TCR clusters were mostly specific to one donor.

Broader study findings: Detection of some responders pre-infection suggested pre-existing cross-reactive memory T cells participated. Clones that contracted from day 15 to 85 had balanced CD4/CD8; later expanders were CD4+ biased.

This clonotype was seen a few times. The antigen is undetermined. Constant-segment primers and 5'RACE yielded cDNA libraries for TCR alpha and TCR beta, each carrying sample barcodes and UMIs. MiXCR, applied by TCRdb to the 5' RACE reads, yields one record per CDR3 protein. Among approximately 260,000 distinct CDR3 sequences listed, approximately 16% were seen once. What was sequenced was PBMCs or a T cell subset sorted from them (not recorded which). The TCR originated in a young man who had mild COVID-19 (a few samples of this study predate the infection). Cell type and time point are not known.

The CDR3 loop is CASSLPTSGGLEETQYF. CDR3 in DNA: TGTGCCAGCAGCTTACCGACTAGCGGGGGGCTGGAAGAGACCCAGTACTTC. The rearrangement joins TRBV11-2 to TRBJ2-5; 13 positions agree with TRBD2. This CDR3 spans 17 amino acids. V shed 2 bases and J 3 bases; nucleotides not matched to a gene: 6. Germline V gene sequence: CDR1 SGHAT, CDR2 FQNNGV.